One and the same sample provided the 16 T cell receptor beta chains below, sequenced in a study of blood T cell repertoires in COVID-19. Clones were sequenced by immunoSEQ multiplex PCR, and TCRdb holds only the in-frame ones, with some missing. Among approximately 300,000 clones listed, approximately 84% were seen once. The sequenced sample was PBMCs or T cells enriched from blood (not recorded which). All receptors derive from a young woman who had recovered from COVID-19.

The V and J genes are TRBV27 and TRBJ1-2; perhaps TRBD1 as D (6 bases). The CDR3 consists of 15 residues. Trimming stripped 5 bases from V and 3 bases from J, with 16 bases between. The germline V gene encodes CDR1 MNHEY and CDR2 SMNVEV (reference sequence). The CDR3 is CASSTYRESHYGYTF. DNA of the CDR3: TGTGCCAGCAGTACTTACAGGGAATCGCACTATGGCTACACCTTC.

This clone was counted a single time. The CDR3 spells CASSLDSSILGYATNEKLFF. CDR3 nucleotide sequence: TGTGCCAGCAGTTTAGATTCTTCGATTCTCGGTTATGCAACTAATGAAAAACTGTTTTTT. The chain joins TRBV28 to TRBJ1-4; D gene ambiguous. Germline values: CDR1 MDHEN, CDR2 SYDVKM. The CDR3 loop spans 20 amino acids. V shed 2 bases and J shed 0 bases, with 22 bases lying between them. Supplemented by reference TRBV28 and TRBJ1-4, the full variable domain reads DVKVTQSSRYLVKRTGEKVFLECVQDMDHENMFWYRQDPGLGLRLIYFSYDVKMKEKGDIPEGYSVSREKKERFSLILESASTNQTSMYLCASSLDSSILGYATNEKLFFGSGTQLSVL.

The CDR3 DNA follows: TGTGCCAGCAGCTCACTGGGCCAGCCCCAGCATTTT. This encodes CASSSLGQPQHF. The chain links TRBV5-8 to TRBJ1-5; D call uncertain. Germline CDR1 is SGHTS and CDR2 is YDEGEE. Trimming stripped 3 bases from V and 7 bases from J, with 8 bases between. The CDR3 spans 12 residues.

V is TRBV12-3 or TRBV12-4 and J is TRBJ2-2, with D perhaps matching TRBD1 (6 bases). The ends were cut back, 6 bases at V and 7 bases at J, with 12 bases in the middle. This CDR3 is built from 13 residues. The CDR3 protein is CASSQGYGGELFF. The CDR3 DNA reads TGTGCCAGCAGCCAGGGGTATGGCGGGGAGCTGTTTTTT.

The CDR3 DNA reads as TGTGCCAGCAGCTTTCGCGGGACAGGGATGAACACTGAAGCTTTCTTT. Its protein product is CASSFRGTGMNTEAFF. This chain connects TRBV5-8 to TRBJ1-1; 9 bases are a match to TRBD1. The CDR3 runs to 16 residues. The ends lost 2 bases at V and 0 bases at J; junction bases unmatched: 5. CDR1 and CDR2 from the germline V gene are SGHTS and YDEGEE.

This clone was recorded once. The chain carries TRBV10-3 and TRBJ2-7; 7 bases line up with TRBD1. Germline V gene sequence: CDR1 ENHRY, CDR2 SYGVKD. V lost 0 bases and J lost 5; bases outside the gene matches: 4. The CDR3 is 14 residues long. The CDR3 region has the DNA TGTGCCATCAGTGAGTCGAACAGGGGTCACGAGCAGTACTTC. Its protein product is CAISESNRGHEQYF.

The chain employs TRBV7-9 and TRBJ1-3; the match to TRBD1 covers 8 bases. Germline-derived CDR1 and CDR2 are SEHNR and FQNEAQ (reference sequence). The CDR3 length is 16 residues. V was clipped by 0 bases and J by 2 bases; unmatched bases: 3. The CDR3 sequence is CASSLAGQATGNTIYF. CDR3 DNA sequence: TGTGCCAGCAGCTTAGCGGGACAGGCAACTGGAAACACCATATATTTT. Using reference TRBV7-9 and TRBJ1-3 for the parts outside the CDR3, the full variable domain is DTGVSQNPRHKITKRGQNVTFRCDPISEHNRLYWYRQTLGQGPEFLTYFQNEAQLEKSRLLSDRFSAERPKGSFSTLEIQRTEQGDSAMYLCASSLAGQATGNTIYFGEGSWLTVV.

The rearrangement uses TRBV28 and TRBJ1-3; D unclear. The V gene's germline CDR1 is MDHEN and CDR2 SYDVKM. This CDR3 spans 13 amino acids. V lost 10 bases and J lost 8, with 18 bases in between. The CDR3 reads CAINRGLRDTIYF. The CDR3 bases are TGTGCCATAAACAGAGGGCTGAGGGACACCATATATTTT.

The rearrangement uses TRBV7-9 and TRBJ2-7; 7 positions agree with TRBD1. Germline V lookup: CDR1 SEHNR, CDR2 FQNEAQ (reference sequence). J was trimmed by 11 bases and V by 5 bases; bases with no gene match: 6. The CDR3 loop spans 11 amino acids. CDR3 in amino acids: CASSLDREKYF. The CDR3 DNA follows: TGTGCCAGCAGCCTCGACAGGGAAAAGTACTTC.

J is TRBJ2-7 and V is TRBV7-2; 7 nucleotides match TRBD1. Germline CDR1 is SGHTA and CDR2 is FQGNSA. CDR3 length: 16 amino acids. V dropped 0 bases and J dropped 3; count of bases not matched to a gene: 8. This chain's CDR3 is CASSLASGTEYYEQYF. The CDR3 DNA follows: TGTGCCAGCAGCTTAGCATCCGGGACAGAATACTACGAGCAGTACTTC. Complete variable domain (other parts from reference TRBV7-2 and TRBJ2-7): GAGVSQSPSNKVTEKGKDVELRCDPISGHTALYWYRQSLGQGLEFLIYFQGNSAPDKSGLPSDRFSAERTGGSVSTLTIQRTQQEDSAVYLCASSLASGTEYYEQYFGPGTRLTVT.

This clone was observed once. The chain carries TRBV4-1 and TRBJ2-3; 8 nucleotides align to TRBD2. Trimming at V came to 2 bases and at J to 0 bases, leaving 7 bases not matched to a gene. Germline V lookup: CDR1 MGHRA, CDR2 YSYEKL. This CDR3 region has 17 residues. CDR3 sequence: CASSQSTSVASTDTQYF. In nucleotides, the CDR3 is TGCGCCAGCAGCCAATCGACTAGCGTTGCTAGCACAGATACGCAGTATTTT.

The chain joins TRBV13 to TRBJ1-1; D gene uncertain. V was pared by 5 bases and J by 7 bases, with 11 bases between. The CDR3 has 12 amino acids. Germline V gene data show CDR1 as PRHDT and CDR2 as FYEKMQ (reference sequence). CDR3 sequence (DNA): TGTGCCAGCAGCGTAGTCCCAGGTGAAGCTTTCTTT. Residues: CASSVVPGEAFF.

This clone is a singleton in its sample. The chain has TRBV7-9 and TRBJ1-2, with 8 bases that match TRBD1. The CDR3 runs 15 residues. The V gene's germline CDR1 is SEHNR and CDR2 FQNEAQ (reference sequence). The V segment lost 7 bases and the J segment 1 base; nucleotides outside the gene matches: 8. CDR3 loop: CASTVGQGNNYGYTF. The CDR3 DNA follows: TGTGCCAGCACCGTAGGACAGGGCAATAACTATGGCTACACCTTC.

This clone is a singleton in its sample. Other DNA sequences of this sample code for an identical CDR3. The chain is built from TRBV5-1 and TRBJ2-2; no definite D call. The germline V and J ends were trimmed by 4 bases and 4 bases, with 8 bases remaining between them. Germline assignment: CDR1 SGHRS and CDR2 YFSETQ. The CDR3 runs 13 residues. This chain's CDR3 is CASSLQVTGELFF. CDR3 nucleotides: TGCGCCAGCAGCCTTCAGGTCACCGGGGAGCTGTTTTTT.

This clone has just one count. V usage is TRBV28 and J usage is TRBJ1-1, with 8 bases matching TRBD1. The CDR3 length is 15 residues. CDR1 is MDHEN and CDR2 is SYDVKM in the germline V gene. V trimming: 5 bases; J trimming: 1 base; junction bases outside the gene matches: 6. The CDR3 DNA reads as TGTGCCAGCAGTAGGACAGGGTCTAGGAACACTGAAGCTTTCTTT. It codes for CASSRTGSRNTEAFF.

The genes are TRBV5-4 and TRBJ1-1; the match to TRBD1 covers 7 bases. The ends lost 4 bases at V and 4 bases at J; junction bases unmatched: 7. This CDR3 has 14 amino acids. From germline, CDR1 is SGHNT and CDR2 YYREEE (reference sequence). The CDR3 here is CASSPRQGGTEAFF. In DNA, the CDR3 is TGTGCCAGCAGCCCTCGACAGGGAGGCACTGAAGCTTTCTTT.